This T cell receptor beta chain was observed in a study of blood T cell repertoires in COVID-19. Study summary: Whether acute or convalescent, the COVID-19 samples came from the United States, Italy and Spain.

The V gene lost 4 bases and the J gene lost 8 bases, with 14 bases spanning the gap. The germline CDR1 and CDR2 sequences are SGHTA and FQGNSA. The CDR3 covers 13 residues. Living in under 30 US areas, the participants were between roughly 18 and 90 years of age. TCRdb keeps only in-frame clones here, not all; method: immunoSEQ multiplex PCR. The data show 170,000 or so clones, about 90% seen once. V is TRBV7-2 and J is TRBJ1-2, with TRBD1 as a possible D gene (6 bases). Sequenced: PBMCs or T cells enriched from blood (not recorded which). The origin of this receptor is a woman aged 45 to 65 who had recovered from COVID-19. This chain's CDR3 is CASSSNQGRGYTF. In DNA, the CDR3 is TGTGCCAGCAGCTCAAACCAGGGGCGGGGCTACACCTTC.